The 11 T cell receptor beta chains given below trace back to one sample, sequenced in a study of shared clonotypes between healthy human individuals. Positively selected for CCR7, the CD45RO-negative cells used as naive CD8 cells excluded terminally differentiated effector memory CD45RA+ cells. The assay was immunoSEQ multiplex PCR, and TCRdb's table has in-frame clones only and misses some. The sample carries approximately 1.9 million clones, around 95% recorded once. Sequenced material: naive CD8+ T cells from PBMCs. Source of these receptors: a man aged 18 to 29 in good health. Some clones in this sample may be carry-over from other donors' samples.

This sequence joins TRBV7-6 and TRBJ2-1; 8 nucleotides match TRBD2. The CDR3 covers 16 residues. V lost 2 bases, J lost 4 bases, and 7 bases stayed unmatched. Germline values: CDR1 SGHVS, CDR2 FNYEAQ. CDR3 nucleotides: TGTGCCAGCAGCTTACTGGAGGCTAGCGGGTACAATGAGCAGTTCTTC. This codes for CASSLLEASGYNEQFF.

V usage is TRBV29-1 and J usage is TRBJ2-5, with TRBD2 matching 9 bases. The J call is in doubt because the DNA end fits TRBJ2-7 better. Per germline, CDR1 SQVTM and CDR2 ANQGSEA. The CDR3 is 14 amino acids. The CDR3 DNA follows: TGCAGCGCCAACAGCGGGAGGAGTAAATACGAGCAGTACTTC. It translates to CSANSGRSKYEQYF.

This chain connects TRBV28 to TRBJ2-4; TRBD2 might be the D (5 bases). CDR3 length equals 18 residues. Trimming pared 2 bases from V and 0 bases from J, leaving 17 bases between. From germline, CDR1 is MDHEN and CDR2 SYDVKM. CDR3 DNA: TGTGCCAGCAGTTTAGCCTTTGATATGGAGGTAGCCAAAAACATTCAGTACTTC. Protein product: CASSLAFDMEVAKNIQYF.

The rearrangement links TRBV19 to TRBJ2-7; 7 nucleotides agree with TRBD2. V was pared by 4 bases and J by 5 bases, with 14 bases of the junction left unmatched. The germline CDR1 and CDR2 sequences are LNHDA and SQIVND (reference sequence). The CDR3 contains 16 residues. CDR3 nucleotide sequence: TGTGCCAGTAGTAGGATATCGAGCGGGGTGATCCACGAGCAGTACTTC. Amino acid sequence: CASSRISSGVIHEQYF.

The rearrangement uses TRBV4-1 and TRBJ1-4; D unresolved. The V and J ends lost 3 bases and 0 bases respectively, with 14 bases between them. The CDR3 is made up of 17 amino acids. Per the germline V gene, CDR1 is MGHRA and CDR2 is YSYEKL. The DNA for the CDR3 is TGCGCCAGCAGCCACCGCGGACCTATGCCAACTAATGAAAAACTGTTTTTT. Translating gives CASSHRGPMPTNEKLFF.

The chain joins TRBV7-9 to TRBJ2-3; D is unclear. The CDR3 runs to 15 residues. Trimming took off 0 bases at V and 0 bases at J, with 7 bases between the two ends. Germline loops: CDR1 SEHNR, CDR2 FQNEAQ (reference sequence). The CDR3 loop reads CASSLAGRSTDTQYF. For the CDR3, the DNA is TGTGCCAGCAGCTTAGCAGGACGGAGCACAGATACGCAGTATTTT. Filled out from reference TRBV7-9 and TRBJ2-3, the complete variable domain reads DTGVSQNPRHKITKRGQNVTFRCDPISEHNRLYWYRQTLGQGPEFLTYFQNEAQLEKSRLLSDRFSAERPKGSFSTLEIQRTEQGDSAMYLCASSLAGRSTDTQYFGPGTRLTVL.

The rearrangement joins TRBV7-2 to TRBJ2-7, with D maybe TRBD2 (7 bases). Germline-derived CDR1 and CDR2 are SGHTA and FQGNSA. V lost 5 bases and J lost 4, with 24 bases in between. This CDR3 comprises 17 residues. Here the CDR3 DNA reads TGTGCCAGCAGCCCTCCCAGAGTCGGGGGGCTGACGTACGAGCAGTACTTC. It yields the protein CASSPPRVGGLTYEQYF.

The gene calls are TRBV29-1 and TRBJ2-3; 7 bases line up with TRBD2. After removal of 5 bases from V and 2 bases from J, the junction contained 7 bases not matched to a gene. Germline-derived CDR1 and CDR2 are SQVTM and ANQGSEA. This CDR3 comprises 14 residues. In DNA, the CDR3 is TGCAGCGTTATAGGAGCGGGATCCACAGATACGCAGTATTTT. As protein: CSVIGAGSTDTQYF.

V is TRBV5-6 and J is TRBJ1-2; D gene ambiguous. The length of the CDR3 is 15 residues. Germline loops: CDR1 SGHDT, CDR2 YYEEEE. Trimming removed 0 bases from V and 4 bases from J, with 13 bases in between. This chain's CDR3 is CASSLAPRTAYGYTF. CDR3 coding DNA: TGTGCCAGCAGCTTGGCGCCTCGAACCGCCTATGGCTACACCTTC.

V usage is TRBV7-8 and J usage is TRBJ2-3; D is unclear. Germline CDR1 and CDR2: SGHVS and FQNEAQ. The V end was cut by 3 bases, the J end by 4 bases, with 5 bases between. The CDR3 is made up of 12 amino acids. This CDR3 is CASSFSSDTQYF. Written as DNA, the CDR3 is TGTGCCAGCAGCTTTAGTTCAGATACGCAGTATTTT.

The rearrangement links TRBV29-1 to TRBJ2-5; TRBD1 might be the D (6 bases). Between the trimmed V and J ends, which lost 3 bases and 4 bases, there was a span of 12 bases. There are 13 residues in the CDR3. Per germline, CDR1 SQVTM and CDR2 ANQGSEA. CDR3 nucleotides: TGCAGCGTTGACGAACAGGGATTAGAGACCCAGTACTTC. Its translation: CSVDEQGLETQYF. Variable domain in full (rest from reference TRBV29-1 and TRBJ2-5): SAVISQKPSRDICQRGTSLTIQCQVDSQVTMMFWYRQQPGQSLTLIATANQGSEATYESGFVIDKFPISRPNLTFSTLTVSNMSPEDSSIYLCSVDEQGLETQYFGPGTRLLVL.